This TCR beta chain is from a study of blood T cell repertoires in COVID-19. About the study: The United States, Italy and Spain provided the acute and convalescent COVID-19 samples. PBMCs, B-cell-depleted T cells, or T cells provided the cDNA or gDNA that made up the material.

Germline CDR1 is SGHDT and CDR2 is YYEEEE. Trimming at V came to 2 bases and at J to 0 bases, leaving 4 bases not matched to a gene. This CDR3 has 17 residues. Original data processing: Researchers report that nucleated cell counts were estimated from reference gene primer amplification. Using immunoSEQ multiplex PCR, the repertoire was profiled, and TCRdb retains in-frame clones only, with some absent. The V and J calls and clone size were taken over from that table, and D and trimming were inferred from the DNA. The sample yields some 210,000 clones, around 86% seen once. The origin of this receptor is a man aged 55 to 70 who had recovered from COVID-19. The material sequenced was peripheral blood. This sequence joins TRBV5-6 and TRBJ2-6, with 8 bases matching TRBD1. CDR3 sequence (DNA): TGTGCCAGCAGCTTCGGACAGGGCCGCTCTGGGGCCAACGTCCTGACTTTC. Its translation: CASSFGQGRSGANVLTF.